The 17 T cell receptor beta chains listed next were all sequenced from one sample in a study of cytomegalovirus exposure and HLA in healthy donors. Primers included in the PCR were 60 Vbeta and 13 Jbeta primers. Clones were sequenced by immunoSEQ multiplex PCR, and TCRdb holds only the in-frame ones, with some missing. The sample records around 200,000 clones, around 86% being singletons. Specimen: PBMCs. The receptor set was obtained from a man aged 50 to 60 in good health and CMV-seronegative.

V usage is TRBV5-6 and J usage is TRBJ1-2; D remains ambiguous. Trimming took 4 bases from V and 4 from J, leaving 11 bases between them. The CDR3 sequence is 13 residues long. Germline CDR1 is SGHDT and CDR2 is YYEEEE. In DNA, the CDR3 is TGTGCCAGCAGCACTACGGGAGTCTATGGCTACACCTTC. This sequence encodes CASSTTGVYGYTF. Based on the CDR3 plus reference TRBV5-6 and TRBJ1-2, the full variable domain is DAGVTQSPTHLIKTRGQQVTLRCSPKSGHDTVSWYQQALGQGPQFIFQYYEEEERQRGNFPDRFSGHQFPNYSSELNVNALLLGDSALYLCASSTTGVYGYTFGSGTRLTVV.

The rearrangement links TRBV11-2 to TRBJ1-2; D is uncertain. Trimming stripped 5 bases from V and 0 bases from J, with 10 bases between. Germline V gene data show CDR1 as SGHAT and CDR2 as FQNNGV. The CDR3 has 14 amino acids. Written as DNA, the CDR3 is TGTGCCAGCAGCCTGCGCCCCACTAACTATGGCTACACCTTC. Its translation: CASSLRPTNYGYTF.

V is TRBV15 and J is TRBJ2-5; tentatively, D is TRBD2 (6 bases). The CDR3 consists of 16 residues. Germline CDR1 is LNHNV and CDR2 is YYDKDF (reference sequence). V was trimmed by 0 bases and J by 2 bases, leaving 13 bases between them. The CDR3 DNA sequence: TGTGCCACCAGCAGAGATAAGACTAGGCGGCAAGAGACCCAGTACTTC. As protein: CATSRDKTRRQETQYF.

The chain recombines TRBV4-2 with TRBJ1-2; tentatively, D is TRBD1 (6 bases). CDR3 size: 14 residues. Per the germline V gene, CDR1 is LGHNA and CDR2 is YNFKEQ. V was pared by 0 bases and J by 8 bases, with 13 bases between. The CDR3 region has the DNA TGTGCCAGCAGCCAAGATTCAGGGGTGAGAGGCTACACCTTC. Translation gives CASSQDSGVRGYTF.

The rearrangement uses TRBV7-2 and TRBJ2-1; 8 bases align to TRBD2. The germline CDR1 and CDR2 sequences are SGHTA and FQGNSA. V shed 5 bases, J shed 5 bases, and the junction held 5 bases outside the gene matches. This CDR3 has 14 amino acids. CDR3 sequence: CASSDRLAHNEQFF. The CDR3 DNA sequence: TGTGCCAGCAGCGACCGACTAGCGCACAATGAGCAGTTCTTC.

This clone was detected once. The chain employs TRBV27 and TRBJ2-2, with D perhaps TRBD1 (6 bases). The V end was cut by 2 bases, the J end by 4 bases, with 14 bases between. The CDR3 consists of 16 residues. The germline V gene encodes CDR1 MNHEY and CDR2 SMNVEV (reference sequence). The CDR3 here is CASSLKTGGSTGELFF. The DNA for the CDR3 is TGTGCCAGCAGTTTAAAGACAGGCGGAAGCACCGGGGAGCTGTTTTTT.

Only one count was recorded for this clone. The rearrangement links TRBV7-2 to TRBJ2-1; 15 bases fit TRBD2. CDR1 and CDR2 from the germline V gene are SGHTA and FQGNSA. Trimming took 3 bases from V and 7 from J; bases not matched to a gene: 4. The CDR3 covers 16 residues. CDR3 DNA sequence: TGTGCCAGCAGCTTGGGACTAGCGGGGGGACGGAATGAGCAGTTCTTC. Protein sequence: CASSLGLAGGRNEQFF.

The chain links TRBV6-1 to TRBJ1-1, with TRBD1 matching 7 bases. Per germline, CDR1 MNHNS and CDR2 SASEGT. V lost 7 bases and J lost 7; bases outside the gene matches: 9. CDR3 length: 13 amino acids. CDR3 loop: CASTLGGWFEAFF. The CDR3 DNA reads as TGTGCCAGCACACTAGGGGGCTGGTTTGAAGCTTTCTTT.

The J gene is TRBJ2-3, the V gene TRBV2; no clear D gene. CDR1 is SNHLY, CDR2 FYNNEI, per germline. Trimming cost V 4 bases and J 6 bases, with 8 bases left between them. This CDR3 has 12 amino acids. The CDR3 loop reads CASSARWDTQYF. The CDR3 bases are TGTGCCAGCAGTGCCAGGTGGGATACGCAGTATTTT.

This clone has only a few counts. This chain joins TRBV7-2 and TRBJ1-5; TRBD1 matches 9 bases. The CDR3 extends over 16 amino acids. Losses at the gene ends were 3 bases for V and 1 base for J; bases not matched to a gene: 4. CDR1 is SGHTA, CDR2 FQGNSA, per germline. The CDR3 region is CASSFTGGLSNQPQHF. The CDR3 nucleotides read TGTGCCAGCAGCTTCACAGGGGGCCTAAGCAATCAGCCCCAGCATTTT.

J is TRBJ2-5 and V is TRBV5-1; no firm D call. CDR1 is SGHRS, CDR2 YFSETQ, per germline. Deletions cut 0 bases from V and 4 bases from J, with 10 bases between. The CDR3 loop spans 14 amino acids. CDR3 residues: CASSLARMGETQYF. The DNA for the CDR3 is TGCGCCAGCAGCTTGGCCAGGATGGGAGAGACCCAGTACTTC.

The chain recombines TRBV10-3 with TRBJ2-5; TRBD1 is a possible D gene (6 bases). Trimming shortened V by 3 bases and J by 4 bases, and 18 bases separated the two germline ends. Looked up from germline, CDR1 is ENHRY and CDR2 is SYGVKD. CDR3 length: 16 amino acids. CDR3 loop: CAISERGRGIGETQYF. In DNA, the CDR3 is TGTGCCATCAGTGAAAGGGGGAGAGGTATAGGAGAGACCCAGTACTTC.

The chain is built from TRBV19 and TRBJ1-5, with 7 bases that match TRBD1. This CDR3 is built from 15 residues. The junction had 4 bases not matched to a gene; V was cut back by 5 bases and J by 0 bases. Germline V lookup: CDR1 LNHDA, CDR2 SQIVND (reference sequence). In nucleotides, the CDR3 is TGTGCCAGTAGTGTACAGGGGTATAGCAATCAGCCCCAGCATTTT. Translated: CASSVQGYSNQPQHF.

The chain is built from TRBV21-1 and TRBJ1-1; TRBD1, the table's D call, was not compared with the DNA. TRBV21-1 is labeled a pseudogene. The CDR3 consists of 18 residues. The CDR3 here is CASSKRCGQGCANTEAFF. In DNA, the CDR3 is TGTGCCAGCAGCAAACGATGTGGACAGGGATGCGCGAACACTGAAGCTTTCTTT.

This clone was counted only a few times. V and J are TRBV6-1 and TRBJ2-5; D possibly corresponds to TRBD2 (7 bases). CDR3 length: 14 amino acids. CDR1 and CDR2 from the germline V gene are MNHNS and SASEGT. V gave up 7 bases and J gave up 5 bases, with 17 bases separating them. CDR3 sequence: CASMRGGARETQYF. The CDR3 DNA reads as TGTGCCAGCATGCGTGGGGGGGCTAGGGAGACCCAGTACTTC.

The genes are TRBV5-1 and TRBJ2-3; no clear D. Germline V gene lookup returns CDR1 SGHRS and CDR2 YFSETQ. The V gene lost 0 bases and the J gene lost 2 bases, with 4 bases spanning the gap. The CDR3 has 13 amino acids. CDR3 bases: TGCGCCAGCAGCTTGGCCGTCACAGATACGCAGTATTTT. This translates into CASSLAVTDTQYF. Full variable domain (missing parts from reference TRBV5-1 and TRBJ2-3): KAGVTQTPRYLIKTRGQQVTLSCSPISGHRSVSWYQQTPGQGLQFLFEYFSETQRNKGNFPGRFSGRQFSNSRSEMNVSTLELGDSALYLCASSLAVTDTQYFGPGTRLTVL.

CDR3 coding DNA: TGTGCCAGCAGCTTAGAAGGCAGGATGATGACCGGGGAGCTGTTTTTT. This translates into CASSLEGRMMTGELFF. The chain is built from TRBV7-2 and TRBJ2-2; D not resolved. Per the germline V gene, CDR1 is SGHTA and CDR2 is FQGNSA. The CDR3 runs 16 residues. The V end was cut by 1 base, the J end by 5 bases, with 14 bases between.